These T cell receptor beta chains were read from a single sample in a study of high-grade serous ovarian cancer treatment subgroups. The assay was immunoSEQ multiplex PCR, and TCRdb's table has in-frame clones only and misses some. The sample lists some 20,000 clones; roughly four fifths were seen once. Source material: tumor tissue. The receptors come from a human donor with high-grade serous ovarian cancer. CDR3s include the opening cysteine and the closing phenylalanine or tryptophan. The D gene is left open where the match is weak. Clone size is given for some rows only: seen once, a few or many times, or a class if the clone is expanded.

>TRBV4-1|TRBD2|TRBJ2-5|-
CASSHPGGLAGGGYETQYF
TGCGCCAGCAGCCATCCCGGGGGACTAGCGGGAGGAGGTTATGAGACCCAGTACTTC
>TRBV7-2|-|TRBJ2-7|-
CASSLAGDGREQYF
TGTGCCAGCAGCTTAGCGGGAGACGGAAGGGAGCAGTACTTC
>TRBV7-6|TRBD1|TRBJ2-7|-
CASSPGQGRGEQYF
TGTGCCAGCAGCCCCGGACAGGGTAGAGGCGAGCAGTACTTC
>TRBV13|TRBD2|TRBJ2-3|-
CASSPPGLEGTDTQYF
TGTGCCAGCAGCCCCCCCGGACTAGAAGGCACAGATACGCAGTATTTT
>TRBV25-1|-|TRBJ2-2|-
CASSPQDTGELFF
TGTGCCAGCAGTCCCCAGGACACCGGGGAGCTGTTTTTT
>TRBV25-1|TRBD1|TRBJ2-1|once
CASSGQGHNEQFF
TGTGCCAGCAGTGGACAGGGTCACAATGAGCAGTTCTTC
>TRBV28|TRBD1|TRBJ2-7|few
CASSSYGTGSSYEQYF
TGTGCCAGCAGTTCCTATGGGACAGGAAGCTCCTACGAGCAGTACTTC
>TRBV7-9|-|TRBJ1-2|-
CASSGPTELNYGYTF
TGTGCCAGCAGCGGTCCGACAGAGCTTAACTATGGCTACACCTTC
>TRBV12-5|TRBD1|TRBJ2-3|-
CASGLGIRPGQGTDTQYF
TGTGCTAGTGGTTTGGGCATACGCCCGGGACAGGGGACAGATACGCAGTATTTT
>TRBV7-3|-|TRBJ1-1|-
CASSTYGDTEAFF
TGTGCCAGCAGCACCTATGGGGACACTGAAGCTTTCTTT
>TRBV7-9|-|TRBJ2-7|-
CASGDRGVEQYF
TGTGCCAGCGGGGACCGAGGTGTCGAGCAGTACTTC
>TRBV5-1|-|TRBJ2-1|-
CASTPGGYHNEQFF
TGCGCCAGCACCCCGGGGGGCTATCACAATGAGCAGTTCTTC
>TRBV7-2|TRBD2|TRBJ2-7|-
CASSPPGSLAGIYEQYF
TGTGCCAGCAGCCCGCCCGGTTCACTAGCGGGCATTTACGAGCAGTACTTC
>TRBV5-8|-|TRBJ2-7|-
CASSLLWGGEQYF
TGTGCCAGCAGCTTGCTGTGGGGTGGCGAGCAGTACTTC
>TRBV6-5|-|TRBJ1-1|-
CASNSLRGGDTEAFF
TGTGCCAGCAACTCCTTAAGGGGGGGGGACACTGAAGCTTTCTTT
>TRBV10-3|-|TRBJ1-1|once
CASGKGMNTEAFF
TGTGCCAGTGGCAAGGGCATGAACACTGAAGCTTTCTTT
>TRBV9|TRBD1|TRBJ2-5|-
CASSSRGETQYF
TGTGCCAGCAGCTCCAGGGGGGAGACCCAGTACTTC
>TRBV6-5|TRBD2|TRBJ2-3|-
CAISHGTSALTQYF
TGTGCCATTTCCCACGGGACTAGCGCTCTTACGCAGTATTTT
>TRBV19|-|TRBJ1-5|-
CASSMGAGRDGQPQHF
TGTGCCAGTAGTATGGGGGCAGGGAGGGACGGACAGCCCCAGCATTTT
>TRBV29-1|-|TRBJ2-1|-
CSVRSSSYNEQFF
TGCAGCGTTCGTAGCAGCTCCTACAATGAGCAGTTCTTC
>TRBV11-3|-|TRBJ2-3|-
CASSLGGVYTDTQYF
TGTGCCAGCAGCTTAGGCGGGGTATACACAGATACGCAGTATTTT
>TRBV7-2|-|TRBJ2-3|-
CASRRAGSEYTQYF
TGTGCCAGCAGGCGGGCAGGGTCTGAATATACGCAGTATTTT